These 11 T cell receptor beta chains were sequenced from one sample in a study of cytomegalovirus exposure and HLA in healthy donors. Amplification used 60 Vbeta primers and 13 Jbeta primers. The table came from immunoSEQ multiplex PCR; TCRdb's copy has only in-frame clones and leaves some out. The sample includes under 200,000 clones, roughly 80% of them seen just once. Sequencing was performed on PBMCs. These receptors were obtained from a woman aged 25 to 39 in good health and CMV-seronegative.

V is TRBV5-4 and J is TRBJ1-3; 8 bases align to TRBD1. V shed 3 bases and J 4 bases; nucleotides not matched to a gene: 6. Looked up from germline, CDR1 is SGHNT and CDR2 is YYREEE (reference sequence). The CDR3 is 15 residues long. CDR3 DNA sequence: TGTGCCAGCAGCTACCTACAGGGGGGAGGAAACACCATATATTTT. Protein: CASSYLQGGGNTIYF.

This rearrangement joins TRBV4-1 to TRBJ1-1, with 10 bases lining up with TRBD1. Germline-derived CDR1 and CDR2 are MGHRA and YSYEKL. CDR3 length: 15 residues. V was clipped by 3 bases and J by 3 bases; unmatched bases: 4. The DNA for the CDR3 is TGCGCCAGCAGCCAGGGACAGGGGCTTTACACTGAAGCTTTCTTT. Translated: CASSQGQGLYTEAFF.

V gene TRBV6-1 combines with J gene TRBJ2-2; 7 nucleotides agree with TRBD1. The V gene's germline CDR1 is MNHNS and CDR2 SASEGT. Trimming cost V 2 bases and J 7 bases; bases outside gene matches: 1. The CDR3 spans 13 residues. The CDR3 nucleotides read TGTGCCAGCAGTGAACAGGGGGTCGGGGAGCTGTTTTTT. This codes for CASSEQGVGELFF.

The sample holds a few counts of this clone. The V call is TRBV5-4, the J call TRBJ1-2; no firm D call. This CDR3 is 14 amino acids long. The germline V gene has CDR1 SGHNT and CDR2 YYREEE (reference sequence). The V end lost 0 bases, the J end lost 2 bases, and 8 bases lay between the germline ends. The CDR3 sequence: CASSLDLENYGYTF. The DNA of the CDR3 is TGTGCCAGCAGCTTGGACTTGGAGAACTATGGCTACACCTTC.

This clone showed up just a few times. The J gene is TRBJ1-4, the V gene TRBV28; no firm D call. Germline V gene data show CDR1 as MDHEN and CDR2 as SYDVKM. CDR3 length: 13 residues. Trimming removed 6 bases from V and 5 bases from J, with 10 bases in between. DNA for the CDR3: TGTGCCAGCAGGGTCGGTTTAAATGAAAAACTGTTTTTT. The encoded protein is CASRVGLNEKLFF. Drawing the rest from reference TRBV28 and TRBJ1-4, the complete variable domain is DVKVTQSSRYLVKRTGEKVFLECVQDMDHENMFWYRQDPGLGLRLIYFSYDVKMKEKGDIPEGYSVSREKKERFSLILESASTNQTSMYLCASRVGLNEKLFFGSGTQLSVL.

This chain links TRBV7-9 with TRBJ2-5; 7 nucleotides line up with TRBD1. From germline, CDR1 is SEHNR and CDR2 FQNEAQ (reference sequence). V was pared by 6 bases and J by 1 base, with 8 bases of the junction left unmatched. This CDR3 has 15 residues. The CDR3 reads CASSLPGTVQETQYF. DNA for the CDR3: TGTGCCAGCAGTCTACCGGGGACAGTCCAAGAGACCCAGTACTTC.

This clone showed up just once. The rearrangement uses TRBV5-1 and TRBJ2-1; the match to TRBD1 covers 7 bases. The CDR3 length is 15 residues. Germline lookup yields CDR1 SGHRS and CDR2 YFSETQ. The J segment lost 7 bases and the V segment lost 5 bases, leaving 12 bases of the junction unmatched. The CDR3 here is CASSLIRDSRNEQFF. CDR3 bases: TGCGCCAGCAGTTTGATCCGGGACAGTAGGAATGAGCAGTTCTTC.

This clone was picked up one time. CDR3 sequence reads: CASSLGPGQLRPPFYEQYF. The CDR3 nucleotides read TGTGCCAGCAGCTTAGGTCCCGGACAGCTTAGACCGCCCTTCTACGAGCAGTACTTC. The chain uses TRBV11-3 and TRBJ2-7; a possible D gene is TRBD1 (6 bases). V was trimmed by 1 base and J by 3 bases, leaving 25 bases between them. Germline V gives CDR1 SGHNT, CDR2 YENEEA. CDR3 length: 19 amino acids.

This clone has more than one count but fewer than ten. V and J are TRBV28 and TRBJ1-5; D remains ambiguous. From germline, CDR1 is MDHEN and CDR2 SYDVKM. Between the trimmed V and J ends, which lost 6 bases and 6 bases, there was a span of 15 bases. The CDR3 covers 14 residues. DNA of the CDR3: TGTGCCAGCAGATTCAGTCAAGGAGGTCAGCCCCAGCATTTT. Encoded protein: CASRFSQGGQPQHF.

The chain has TRBV5-8 and TRBJ1-2; 8 nucleotides line up with TRBD1. CDR3 size: 18 residues. J gave up 6 bases and V 4 bases, and 20 bases lay outside the gene matches. Germline V lookup: CDR1 SGHTS, CDR2 YDEGEE. The CDR3 nucleotides are TGTGCCAGCAGCCCTGGAGGGGGCAGGGGGCGTCGAATTAATGGCTACACCTTC. Translated: CASSPGGGRGRRINGYTF.

This clone was counted between two and nine times. CDR3 sequence (DNA): TGTGCCAGTGAGATTCGGGGGAGCACTGAAGCTTTCTTT. Translated: CASEIRGSTEAFF. V and J are TRBV2 and TRBJ1-1; weak D call: TRBD1 (5 bases). This CDR3 comprises 13 residues. Looked up from germline, CDR1 is SNHLY and CDR2 is FYNNEI. Trimming stripped 9 bases from V and 4 bases from J, with 15 bases between.